These 10 T cell receptor beta chains share one sample of origin, sequenced in a study of blood T cell repertoires in COVID-19. Assay: immunoSEQ multiplex PCR; the TCRdb copy retains only in-frame clones and omits some. The sample contains about 440,000 clones, around 89% of which appear only once. The sample consisted of peripheral blood. Receptors originate from a woman aged 25 to 39 with acute or convalescent COVID-19.

This chain uses TRBV30 with TRBJ1-3; D is unresolved. Germline CDR1 GTSNPN, CDR2 SVGIG (reference sequence). The CDR3 loop spans 13 amino acids. V shed 5 bases and J shed 1 base, with 9 bases lying between them. CDR3 DNA: TGTGCCTGGGGCGTCGTTTCTGGAAACACCATATATTTT. Protein sequence: CAWGVVSGNTIYF.

V usage is TRBV19 and J usage is TRBJ1-3, with 8 bases that match TRBD1. V shed 9 bases, J shed 0 bases, and the junction held 13 bases outside the gene matches. CDR1 and CDR2 from the germline V gene are LNHDA and SQIVND (reference sequence). CDR3 length: 17 amino acids. The CDR3 bases are TGTGCCAGCAAGGACAGGGCGGCAGTTCTCTCTGGAAACACCATATATTTT. Translation gives CASKDRAAVLSGNTIYF.

J is TRBJ2-7 and V is TRBV27, with TRBD1 identical over 7 bases. This CDR3 spans 13 amino acids. Germline loops: CDR1 MNHEY, CDR2 SMNVEV (reference sequence). V was clipped by 1 base and J by 7 bases; unmatched bases: 4. CDR3 amino acids: CASSLLTGVEQYF. As DNA, the CDR3 is TGTGCCAGCAGTTTATTAACAGGGGTGGAGCAGTACTTC.

CDR3 region: CASSVAGTGNEKLFF. The DNA of the CDR3 is TGTGCCAGCAGCGTAGCTGGGACAGGGAATGAAAAACTGTTTTTT. The V and J genes are TRBV9 and TRBJ1-4; 9 bases are a match to TRBD1. From germline, CDR1 is SGDLS and CDR2 YYNGEE. V dropped 0 bases and J dropped 5; count of bases not matched to a gene: 2. The CDR3 loop spans 15 amino acids. Full variable domain (outside the CDR3, taken from reference TRBV9 and TRBJ1-4): DSGVTQTPKHLITATGQRVTLRCSPRSGDLSVYWYQQSLDQGLQFLIQYYNGEERAKGNILERFSAQQFPDLHSELNLSSLELGDSALYFCASSVAGTGNEKLFFGSGTQLSVL.

The chain employs TRBV27 and TRBJ2-7; TRBD2 is a possible D gene (6 bases). The CDR3 is 16 residues long. Germline assignment: CDR1 MNHEY and CDR2 SMNVEV (reference sequence). V lost 0 bases to trimming and J lost 5 bases, with 17 bases between them. The CDR3 sequence: CASSLSAGTGENEQYF. The CDR3 nucleotides read TGTGCCAGCAGTTTATCGGCGGGAACCGGAGAAAACGAGCAGTACTTC.

This sequence joins TRBV5-1 and TRBJ1-5; D might be TRBD1 (5 bases). Germline CDR1 reads SGHRS; CDR2 reads YFSETQ. The CDR3 is 15 residues long. Trimming shortened V by 0 bases and J by 3 bases, and 10 bases separated the two germline ends. The CDR3 bases are TGCGCCAGCAGCTTGGAGGGACTCCACAATCAGCCCCAGCATTTT. This encodes CASSLEGLHNQPQHF.

The rearrangement links TRBV6-2 or TRBV6-3 to TRBJ1-2; TRBD1 agrees at 8 bases. This CDR3 comprises 13 residues. The germline CDR1 and CDR2 sequences are MNHEY and SVGEGT. V shed 0 bases, J shed 8 bases, and the junction held 2 bases outside the gene matches. CDR3: CASSYSDRDGYTF. The CDR3 coding sequence is TGTGCCAGCAGTTACTCGGACAGGGACGGCTACACCTTC.

Concerning this clone itself: This same CDR3 is encoded by further DNA sequences in the sample. The gene calls are TRBV7-2 and TRBJ2-1; no clear D gene. Germline V gene data show CDR1 as SGHTA and CDR2 as FQGNSA. V was pared by 1 base and J by 1 base, with 8 bases between. The CDR3 consists of 15 residues. DNA for the CDR3: TGTGCCAGCAGCTTAGATCGAGGTTCCTACAATGAGCAGTTCTTC. It yields the protein CASSLDRGSYNEQFF.

The chain joins TRBV18 to TRBJ1-1; no clear D gene. Per germline, CDR1 KGHSH and CDR2 LQKENI. Deletions cut 5 bases from V and 5 bases from J, with 12 bases between. The CDR3 totals 13 residues. CDR3 coding DNA: TGTGCCAGCTCAAGGATTGCAGGAACTGAAGCTTTCTTT. Protein: CASSRIAGTEAFF.

The CDR3 sequence is CASSLGLGQGTNEKLFF. CDR3 nucleotide sequence: TGTGCCAGCAGCTTAGGTCTGGGGCAGGGTACTAATGAAAAACTGTTTTTT. The V gene is TRBV7-9, the J gene TRBJ1-4; tentatively, D is TRBD1 (5 bases). Germline lookup yields CDR1 SEHNR and CDR2 FQNEAQ (reference sequence). With 1 base removed from V and 2 bases from J, the gap between germline ends came to 14 bases. The CDR3 runs 17 residues.